The next 22 T cell receptor beta chains were all read from a single sample in a study of blood T cell repertoires in COVID-19. Clones were sequenced by immunoSEQ multiplex PCR, and TCRdb holds only the in-frame ones, with some missing. The sample lists about 91,000 clones; over 70% were seen once. The sequenced sample consisted of peripheral blood. The receptors come from a man in his 70s with acute or convalescent COVID-19.

The rearrangement uses TRBV6-1 and TRBJ2-7; D gene uncertain. Germline-derived CDR1 and CDR2 are MNHNS and SASEGT. The CDR3 covers 13 residues. Trimming cost V 1 base and J 3 bases, with 7 bases left between them. This CDR3 reads CASSEGYGYEQYF. As DNA, the CDR3 is TGTGCCAGCAGTGAAGGGTACGGCTACGAGCAGTACTTC.

V is TRBV7-8 and J is TRBJ2-7; 13 bases line up with TRBD2. The CDR3 is made up of 16 amino acids. Germline V CDR1 and CDR2: SGHVS, FQNEAQ. Trimming took 5 bases from V and 4 from J; bases not matched to a gene: 8. CDR3 nucleotides: TGTGCCAGCAGCCCGAAACTAGCGGGAGGGTTTTACGAGCAGTACTTC. Amino acid sequence: CASSPKLAGGFYEQYF.

The sample holds a few counts of this clone. The chain uses TRBV11-2 and TRBJ2-3, with 7 bases identical to TRBD2. CDR3 length: 17 amino acids. Per germline, CDR1 SGHAT and CDR2 FQNNGV. The junction had 9 bases not matched to a gene; V was cut back by 0 bases and J by 3 bases. CDR3 amino acids: CASSLDRSSGRTDTQYF. CDR3 DNA: TGTGCCAGCAGCTTAGATAGGTCTAGCGGACGTACAGATACGCAGTATTTT.

The V call is TRBV10-3, the J call TRBJ1-4; tentatively, D is TRBD1 (6 bases). The germline gives CDR1 ENHRY, CDR2 SYGVKD. This CDR3 is 13 amino acids long. Trimming took 11 bases from V and 7 from J, leaving 17 bases between them. CDR3 sequence reads: CAAGEGDTEKLFF. DNA of the CDR3: TGTGCCGCGGGGGAGGGGGACACTGAAAAACTGTTTTTT.

The chain employs TRBV19 and TRBJ2-3; TRBD2 is a possible D gene (6 bases). The CDR3 is 14 residues long. The V end was cut by 6 bases, the J end by 2 bases, with 12 bases between. Germline CDR1 and CDR2: LNHDA and SQIVND (reference sequence). For the CDR3, the DNA is TGTGCCAGTAGCGTTAGCGGATCCACAGATACGCAGTATTTT. Protein sequence: CASSVSGSTDTQYF.

This clone is deemed medium-sized. This chain uses TRBV7-2 with TRBJ2-5, with 9 bases that match TRBD2. With V trimmed by 5 bases and J by 7 bases, 11 bases remained unmatched. This CDR3 is built from 15 residues. The germline gives CDR1 SGHTA, CDR2 FQGNSA. DNA for the CDR3: TGTGCCAGCAGCCCGCGTAGCGGGAGAGGAGGGACCCAGTACTTC. Its protein product is CASSPRSGRGGTQYF.

The rearrangement uses TRBV7-2 and TRBJ2-7, with TRBD2 identical over 9 bases. Looked up from germline, CDR1 is SGHTA and CDR2 is FQGNSA. The CDR3 has 15 residues. V lost 4 bases to trimming and J lost 2 bases; unmatched junction nucleotides: 6. CDR3 residues: CASSSEGGRAYEQYF. The DNA for the CDR3 is TGTGCCAGCAGCTCCGAGGGCGGGAGGGCCTACGAGCAGTACTTC.

This clone has only a few counts. The rearrangement uses TRBV27 and TRBJ2-7, with TRBD2 matching 11 bases. The junction had 7 bases not matched to a gene; V was cut back by 4 bases and J by 5 bases. CDR3 length: 15 residues. The germline gives CDR1 MNHEY, CDR2 SMNVEV (reference sequence). The CDR3 DNA follows: TGTGCCAGCAGTTCTCGACTAGCGGGATGGGACGAGCAGTACTTC. As protein: CASSSRLAGWDEQYF.

J is TRBJ1-5 and V is TRBV7-2; possibly TRBD1 for D (6 bases). This CDR3 region has 15 residues. CDR1 and CDR2 (germline): SGHTA, FQGNSA. V lost 2 bases and J 2 bases, leaving 10 bases between the germline ends. The CDR3 spells CASSLHRAGNQPQHF. CDR3 nucleotides: TGTGCCAGCAGCTTACACAGGGCCGGCAATCAGCCCCAGCATTTT.

The rearrangement joins TRBV7-3 to TRBJ2-7; D unresolved. Looked up from germline, CDR1 is SGHTA and CDR2 is FQGTGA. V was clipped by 10 bases and J by 3 bases, with 4 bases between them. The CDR3 length is 9 residues. The CDR3 coding sequence is TGTGCCACCCACTACGAGCAGTACTTC. This sequence encodes CATHYEQYF.

The chain employs TRBV10-3 and TRBJ2-1; tentative D call: TRBD1 (5 bases). The CDR3 sequence is 16 residues long. CDR1 is ENHRY, CDR2 SYGVKD, per germline. V was trimmed by 4 bases and J by 0 bases, leaving 13 bases between them. The CDR3, as DNA: TGTGCCATCAGTGGGGTTGGCAGGGACTCCTACAATGAGCAGTTCTTC. It specifies CAISGVGRDSYNEQFF.

The rearrangement uses TRBV7-2 and TRBJ1-5; D not certain. The V gene's germline CDR1 is SGHTA and CDR2 FQGNSA. The V end was cut by 5 bases, the J end by 1 base, with 12 bases between. The CDR3 spans 15 residues. DNA of the CDR3: TGTGCCAGCAGCGCCCTAGCGGGGAGCAATCAGCCCCAGCATTTT. Its translation: CASSALAGSNQPQHF.

This chain joins TRBV5-1 and TRBJ1-3; 8 bases align to TRBD1. CDR1 and CDR2 from the germline V gene are SGHRS and YFSETQ. The CDR3 loop spans 16 amino acids. The V segment lost 4 bases and the J segment 4 bases; nucleotides outside the gene matches: 10. DNA of the CDR3: TGCGCCAGCAGCGTGGTCGGACAGGGTAAAGGAAACACCATATATTTT. This translates into CASSVVGQGKGNTIYF.

This chain joins TRBV4-3 and TRBJ2-2; 9 bases map to TRBD1. The junction had 6 bases not matched to a gene; V was cut back by 4 bases and J by 6 bases. This CDR3 has 15 amino acids. Germline V gene lookup returns CDR1 LGHNA and CDR2 YSLEER. The CDR3 loop is CASSRETGGAGELFF. The CDR3, as DNA: TGCGCCAGCAGCCGGGAGACAGGGGGGGCCGGGGAGCTGTTTTTT.

The chain carries TRBV2 and TRBJ1-1; D possibly corresponds to TRBD1 (5 bases). CDR1 SNHLY and CDR2 FYNNEI come from the germline V gene. The length of the CDR3 is 15 residues. Trimming cost V 4 bases and J 3 bases, with 15 bases left between them. The CDR3 region has the DNA TGTGCCAGCAGTGCTGGCGGGGCTTGGGACACTGAAGCTTTCTTT. Its protein is CASSAGGAWDTEAFF.

This clone was observed at least ten times. The rearrangement links TRBV6-4 to TRBJ2-2; 9 bases line up with TRBD2. The CDR3 loop spans 14 amino acids. V lost 4 bases, J lost 3 bases, and 0 bases stayed unmatched. CDR1 MRHNA and CDR2 SNTAGT come from the germline V gene. The CDR3 region has the DNA TGTGCCAGCAGTGTAGCGGGAGACACCGGGGAGCTGTTTTTT. Translation gives CASSVAGDTGELFF.

V usage is TRBV14 and J usage is TRBJ1-2, with D tentatively TRBD1 (5 bases). The CDR3 runs 13 residues. CDR1 and CDR2 from the germline V gene are SGHDN and FVKESK. Trimming removed 2 bases from V and 6 bases from J, with 10 bases in between. The CDR3 loop reads CASSQLRQNGYTF. The CDR3 region has the DNA TGTGCCAGCAGCCAATTGAGACAGAATGGCTACACCTTC.

The gene calls are TRBV27 and TRBJ1-4; 7 nucleotides line up with TRBD1. The germline V gene has CDR1 MNHEY and CDR2 SMNVEV (reference sequence). V dropped 2 bases and J dropped 1; count of bases not matched to a gene: 10. The CDR3 is made up of 18 amino acids. CDR3 sequence (DNA): TGTGCCAGCAGTTTAGTAGGGGGACAGCATCAAACTAATGAAAAACTGTTTTTT. As protein: CASSLVGGQHQTNEKLFF.

The chain has TRBV28 and TRBJ2-7, with TRBD2 identical over 8 bases. Germline CDR1 MDHEN, CDR2 SYDVKM. Losses at the gene ends were 3 bases for V and 4 bases for J; bases not matched to a gene: 8. The CDR3 is 15 residues long. The CDR3 loop reads CASSLMGLDYYEQYF. CDR3 DNA: TGTGCCAGCAGTTTGATGGGACTAGATTATTACGAGCAGTACTTC.

This chain uses TRBV29-1 with TRBJ2-5; D might be TRBD1 (6 bases). V was pared by 3 bases and J by 1 base, with 12 bases between. The length of the CDR3 is 14 residues. The V gene's germline CDR1 is SQVTM and CDR2 ANQGSEA. The CDR3 spells CSVEAGASQETQYF. Here the CDR3 DNA reads TGCAGCGTTGAGGCAGGGGCTAGCCAAGAGACCCAGTACTTC. Full variable domain (remainder filled in from reference TRBV29-1 and TRBJ2-5): SAVISQKPSRDICQRGTSLTIQCQVDSQVTMMFWYRQQPGQSLTLIATANQGSEATYESGFVIDKFPISRPNLTFSTLTVSNMSPEDSSIYLCSVEAGASQETQYFGPGTRLLVL.

The chain links TRBV20-1 to TRBJ1-4; D is unresolved. Germline CDR1 and CDR2: DFQATT and SNEGSKA (reference sequence). Trimming took 8 bases from V and 6 from J, leaving 10 bases between them. CDR3 size: 11 residues. CDR3 sequence reads: CSPHRDEKLFF. CDR3 coding DNA: TGCAGTCCCCACCGGGATGAAAAACTGTTTTTT.

The chain couples TRBV28 to TRBJ1-1; D call uncertain. The CDR3 extends over 12 amino acids. Germline loops: CDR1 MDHEN, CDR2 SYDVKM. Between the trimmed V and J ends, which lost 0 bases and 8 bases, there was a span of 7 bases. The CDR3 here is CASSLWAREAFF. In DNA form, the CDR3 reads TGTGCCAGCAGTTTATGGGCCAGGGAAGCTTTCTTT.